This T cell receptor (beta chain) derives from a study of T cells in Graves' hyperthyroidism and ophthalmopathy. As for this clonotype: Its specificity is unknown.

General observations from the study: Blood samples included most of the expanded thyroid clonotypes exceeding 0.001.

Exclusion of patients followed from uncontrolled infection, other autoimmune disease, pregnancy or lactation. Amplification of TCR beta CDR3 regions was performed using RNA transcripts as template. In the first-round RT-PCR of the TCR CDR3, the HTBI primer set was used. TCRdb fed the multiplex PCR reads into MiXCR, producing one record per CDR3 protein. This repertoire shows about 620,000 distinct CDR3 sequences, around 15% found once; its top ten account for 3.5% to 4%. The sequenced sample consisted of blood. The receptor was derived from a woman between 25 and 40 years old with Graves' hyperthyroidism.

CDR3 in amino acids: CATSRHRTSGSSYEQYF. The CDR3, as DNA: TGTGCCACCAGCAGACACCGGACTAGCGGGAGCAGTTACGAGCAGTACTTC. The chain links TRBV15 to TRBJ2-7, with 13 bases aligning to TRBD2. The CDR3 runs to 17 residues. V was clipped by 2 bases and J by 4 bases; unmatched bases: 8. Germline V gene sequence: CDR1 LNHNV, CDR2 YYDKDF (reference sequence).